This TCR beta chain was sequenced for a study of shared clonotypes between healthy human individuals. Notes on the study in general: The diversity represented, both genetic and in exposure history, was limited by few donors.

About this clone: Antigen unknown.

Assay runs were performed at deep level. The authors' processing: Filtering differed for immunoSEQ, which gave only junction sequences without quality scores. TCRdb keeps only in-frame clones here, not all; method: immunoSEQ multiplex PCR. V and J calls and clone size follow that table, whereas D and trimming were derived from the DNA. The sample consists of about 470,000 clones, 70% to 80% of them appearing once. CDR1 is MNHNS and CDR2 is SASEGT in the germline V gene. Trimming took 8 bases from V and 4 from J; bases not matched to a gene: 7. The CDR3 spans 14 residues. The sequenced sample was PBMCs. This receptor was identified in a woman in her thirties or forties in good health. Some clones in this sample may be carry-over from other donors' samples. V usage is TRBV6-1 and J usage is TRBJ2-1, with 8 bases lining up with TRBD2. The CDR3 loop is CASLTSGPYNEQFF. Written as DNA, the CDR3 is TGTGCCAGCCTAACTAGCGGACCTTACAATGAGCAGTTCTTC.